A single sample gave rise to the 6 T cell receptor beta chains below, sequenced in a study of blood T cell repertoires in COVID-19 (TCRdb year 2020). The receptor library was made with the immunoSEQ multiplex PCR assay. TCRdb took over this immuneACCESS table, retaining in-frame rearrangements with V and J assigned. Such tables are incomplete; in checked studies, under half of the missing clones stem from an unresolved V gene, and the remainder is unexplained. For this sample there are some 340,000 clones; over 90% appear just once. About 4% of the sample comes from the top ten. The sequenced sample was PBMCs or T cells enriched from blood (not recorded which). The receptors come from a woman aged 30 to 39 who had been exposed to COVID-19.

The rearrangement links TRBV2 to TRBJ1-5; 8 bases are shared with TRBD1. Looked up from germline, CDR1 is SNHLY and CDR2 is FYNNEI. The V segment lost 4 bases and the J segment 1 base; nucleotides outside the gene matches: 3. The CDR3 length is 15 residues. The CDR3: CASSAQGGSNQPQHF. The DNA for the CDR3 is TGTGCCAGCAGTGCACAGGGGGGCAGCAATCAGCCCCAGCATTTT.

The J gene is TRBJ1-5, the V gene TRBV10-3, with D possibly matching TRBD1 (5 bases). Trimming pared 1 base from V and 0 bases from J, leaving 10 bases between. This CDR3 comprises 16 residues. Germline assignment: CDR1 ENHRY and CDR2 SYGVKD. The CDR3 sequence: CAISEFSGLSNQPQHF. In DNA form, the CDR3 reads TGTGCCATCAGTGAGTTTTCAGGGCTTAGCAATCAGCCCCAGCATTTT.

The DNA for the CDR3 is TGTGCCACCAAATCCACAGAGCAAGAGACCCAGTACTTC. This encodes CATKSTEQETQYF. This chain uses TRBV24-1 with TRBJ2-5; D remains ambiguous. Germline loops: CDR1 KGHDR, CDR2 SFDVKD. The CDR3 loop spans 13 amino acids. V lost 8 bases and J 2 bases, leaving 11 bases between the germline ends.

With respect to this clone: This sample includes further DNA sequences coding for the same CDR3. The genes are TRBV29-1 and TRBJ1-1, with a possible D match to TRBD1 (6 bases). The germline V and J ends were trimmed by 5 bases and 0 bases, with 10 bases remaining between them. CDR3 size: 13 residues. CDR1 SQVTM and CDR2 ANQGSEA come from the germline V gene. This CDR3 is CSVRQVLNTEAFF. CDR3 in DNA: TGCAGCGTTCGACAGGTTTTGAACACTGAAGCTTTCTTT.

CDR3 sequence (DNA): TGCAGCGTTGGCTATGCCGACTACGAGCAGTACTTC. It specifies CSVGYADYEQYF. The chain carries TRBV29-1 and TRBJ2-7; no clear D. This CDR3 is built from 12 residues. V lost 4 bases and J 3 bases, leaving 10 bases between the germline ends. Per the germline V gene, CDR1 is SQVTM and CDR2 is ANQGSEA.

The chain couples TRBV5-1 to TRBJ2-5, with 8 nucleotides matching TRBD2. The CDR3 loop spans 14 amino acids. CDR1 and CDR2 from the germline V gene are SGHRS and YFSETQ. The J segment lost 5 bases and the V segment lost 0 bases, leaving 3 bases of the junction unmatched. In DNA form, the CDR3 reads TGCGCCAGCAGCTTGGCCCGGGGGGGGGAGACCCAGTACTTC. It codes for CASSLARGGETQYF.